This TCR beta chain stems from a study of radiotherapy plus CTLA-4 blockade in lung cancer. Some clones are missing from TCRdb's copy, which holds only in-frame ones; the method was immunoSEQ multiplex PCR. The sample yields 58,000 or so clones, less than 85% seen once. With V trimmed by 8 bases and J by 5 bases, 8 bases remained unmatched. This CDR3 region has 14 residues. CDR1 is SNHLY and CDR2 is FYNNEI in the germline V gene. This receptor was obtained from a human donor with non-small cell lung cancer who had a complete response to radiotherapy plus ipilimumab. This specimen consisted of peripheral blood, obtained from a patient treated with radiotherapy plus ipilimumab. The V and J genes are TRBV2 and TRBJ2-7; TRBD2 matches at 11 bases. CDR3 nucleotide sequence: TGTGCCAGCGGGAGGGAGACTAGCGGGGACGAGCAGTACTTC. Translated: CASGRETSGDEQYF.